This T cell receptor (beta chain) was sequenced for a study of CD4 and CD8 cells across lung adenocarcinoma regions. The patients had localized lung adenocarcinoma, a non-small cell subtype. There are a few counts of this clonotype. V shed 1 base and J shed 8 bases, with 9 bases lying between them. The CDR3 runs to 13 residues. Germline assignment: CDR1 MNHNS and CDR2 SASEGT. MiXCR, run by TCRdb on the PCR reads, gives a single entry per CDR3 protein. Of about 2,400 distinct CDR3 sequences in the sample, under 60% are singletons; the top ten hold 15% to 20%. The TCR originated in a female donor with lung adenocarcinoma. The CD4 and CD8 labels of this study may be unreliable. Specimen: CD4+ T cells from the center of a lung tumor. The chain recombines TRBV6-1 with TRBJ2-1; D gene ambiguous. CDR3 in DNA: TGTGCCAGCAGTGAAGGGACCAGCGATGAGCAGTTCTTC. This gives the protein CASSEGTSDEQFF.